The rows below give T cell receptor beta chains drawn from one sample of a study of OX40 agonist ivuxolimab in advanced cancers. Clones were read by immunoSEQ multiplex PCR, and TCRdb kept only the in-frame ones, dropping some. The data show fewer than 90,000 clones, almost 95% seen once. Material: CD4+ or CD8+ T cells sorted from blood, obtained in a trial of the OX40 agonist ivuxolimab. The receptors shown here come from an adult with an advanced solid tumor such as melanoma, head and neck, liver or kidney cancer. Each CDR3 is given with its conserved first and last residue. D genes are given only for firm matches. Expanded clones get a size class; other rows say once, few or many, or leave the size out.

D: -; size: -; V: TRBV2; J: TRBJ2-4; CDR3: CASNPGQTLAKNIQYF; DNA: TGTGCCAGCAACCCGGGTCAGACCCTAGCCAAAAACATTCAGTACTTC
D: TRBD2; size: -; V: TRBV29-1; J: TRBJ2-1; CDR3: CSVDGLAAYNEQFF; DNA: TGCAGCGTTGACGGACTAGCGGCCTACAATGAGCAGTTCTTC
D: -; size: -; V: TRBV6-4; J: TRBJ1-1; CDR3: CASSDSWGTEAFF; DNA: TGTGCCAGCAGTGACTCGTGGGGAACTGAAGCTTTCTTT
D: -; size: few; V: TRBV19; J: TRBJ1-1; CDR3: CASSILGPVNTEAFF; DNA: TGTGCCAGTAGTATTCTCGGGCCCGTGAACACTGAAGCTTTCTTT
D: TRBD1; size: -; V: TRBV14; J: TRBJ1-3; CDR3: CASSPWDRRNTIYF; DNA: TGTGCCAGCAGCCCTTGGGACAGACGAAACACCATATATTTT
D: -; size: -; V: TRBV5-1; J: TRBJ2-1; CDR3: CASSLMKRDNEQFF; DNA: TGCGCCAGCAGCTTGATGAAACGGGACAATGAGCAGTTCTTC
D: -; size: few; V: TRBV4-2; J: TRBJ1-3; CDR3: CASSQDRVSDRELNTIYF; DNA: TGTGCCAGCAGCCAAGATCGAGTATCGGATCGGGAGCTAAACACCATATATTTT
D: -; size: -; V: TRBV18; J: TRBJ2-3; CDR3: CASSPRQNSDTQYF; DNA: TGTGCCAGCTCACCACGACAGAATTCAGATACGCAGTATTTT
D: TRBD1; size: few; V: TRBV30; J: TRBJ1-4; CDR3: CAWSSGQGSNEKLFF; DNA: TGTGCCTGGAGCTCTGGACAGGGGAGTAATGAAAAACTGTTTTTT
D: -; size: -; V: TRBV6-1; J: TRBJ1-2; CDR3: CASTPGELYGYTF; DNA: TGTGCCAGCACCCCGGGGGAACTCTATGGCTACACCTTC
D: -; size: -; V: TRBV11-2; J: TRBJ2-7; CDR3: CASSFALEDYEQYF; DNA: TGTGCCAGCAGCTTCGCCCTCGAGGACTACGAGCAGTACTTC
D: -; size: -; V: TRBV30; J: TRBJ2-1; CDR3: CAWGRLGVYNEQFF; DNA: TGTGCCTGGGGCAGACTAGGGGTCTACAATGAGCAGTTCTTC
D: -; size: -; V: TRBV15; J: TRBJ2-2; CDR3: CATSRGVSSPSGELFF; DNA: TGTGCCACCAGCAGAGGTGTAAGCTCCCCCTCCGGGGAGCTGTTTTTT
D: -; size: -; V: TRBV15; J: TRBJ1-2; CDR3: CATSRDPTGANYGYTF; DNA: TGTGCCACCAGCAGAGACCCAACGGGGGCGAACTATGGCTACACCTTC
D: TRBD1; size: -; V: TRBV10-2; J: TRBJ1-1; CDR3: CASRAWDRGNEAFF; DNA: TGCGCCAGCAGGGCCTGGGACAGGGGTAATGAAGCTTTCTTT
D: -; size: -; V: TRBV18; J: TRBJ1-1; CDR3: CASSSSSGDTEAFF; DNA: TGTGCCAGCTCATCCTCTTCGGGAGACACTGAAGCTTTCTTT
D: -; size: -; V: TRBV9; J: TRBJ2-2; CDR3: CASSPRGNTGELFF; DNA: TGTGCCAGCAGCCCCAGGGGGAACACCGGGGAGCTGTTTTTT
D: TRBD2; size: -; V: TRBV5-1; J: TRBJ2-1; CDR3: CASSPWTSGGSYNEQFF; DNA: TGCGCCAGCAGCCCGTGGACTAGCGGGGGGTCCTACAATGAGCAGTTCTTC
D: -; size: -; V: TRBV6-5; J: TRBJ1-2; CDR3: CASRPRTSLFYGYTF; DNA: TGTGCCAGCAGGCCCAGGACCTCTCTATTCTATGGCTACACCTTC
D: TRBD2; size: -; V: TRBV5-4; J: TRBJ2-1; CDR3: CASSQVSSGGVYGEQFF; DNA: TGTGCCAGCAGTCAAGTTTCTAGCGGGGGAGTTTACGGTGAGCAGTTCTTC
D: -; size: -; V: TRBV18; J: TRBJ2-7; CDR3: CASSPDGAGKGEQYF; DNA: TGTGCCAGCTCACCAGACGGGGCGGGCAAGGGGGAGCAGTACTTC
D: -; size: -; V: TRBV19; J: TRBJ2-5; CDR3: CASSIAGYQETQYF; DNA: TGTGCCAGTAGTATAGCGGGGTATCAAGAGACCCAGTACTTC
D: TRBD2; size: -; V: TRBV5-1; J: TRBJ2-1; CDR3: CASSPKGTSGSNEQFF; DNA: TGCGCCAGCAGCCCTAAAGGTACTAGCGGGAGCAATGAGCAGTTCTTC
D: TRBD2; size: -; V: TRBV5-1; J: TRBJ2-3; CDR3: CASSLGEGSTDTQYF; DNA: TGCGCCAGCAGCTTGGGGGAGGGGAGCACAGATACGCAGTATTTT
D: -; size: once; V: TRBV10-3; J: TRBJ1-1; CDR3: CAIRAVTLNTEAFF; DNA: TGTGCCATCAGAGCAGTGACTTTGAACACTGAAGCTTTCTTT
D: -; size: -; V: TRBV5-1; J: TRBJ2-3; CDR3: CASSRDGASTDTQYF; DNA: TGCGCCAGCAGCCGAGACGGCGCTAGCACAGATACGCAGTATTTT
D: -; size: -; V: TRBV4-1; J: TRBJ2-7; CDR3: CASSQEGHRISSYEQYF; DNA: TGCGCCAGCAGCCAAGAGGGTCACAGAATTAGCTCCTACGAGCAGTACTTC
D: -; size: -; V: TRBV5-1; J: TRBJ1-1; CDR3: CASSFDSVGNTEAFF; DNA: TGCGCCAGCAGCTTCGACAGTGTGGGGAACACTGAAGCTTTCTTT
D: -; size: -; V: TRBV7-6; J: TRBJ1-1; CDR3: CASARGVNTEAFF; DNA: TGTGCCAGCGCGAGGGGAGTCAACACTGAAGCTTTCTTT
D: -; size: -; V: TRBV11-2; J: TRBJ1-4; CDR3: CASSRDPATNEKLFF; DNA: TGTGCCAGCAGTCGGGACCCAGCAACTAATGAAAAACTGTTTTTT
D: -; size: -; V: TRBV5-1; J: TRBJ2-4; CDR3: CASSLVQSSGDIQYF; DNA: TGCGCCAGCAGCTTGGTTCAGTCCTCGGGGGACATTCAGTACTTC
D: -; size: -; V: TRBV4-3; J: TRBJ1-1; CDR3: CASTVQGPNTEAFF; DNA: TGCGCCAGTACCGTCCAGGGACCGAACACTGAAGCTTTCTTT
D: -; size: -; V: TRBV13; J: TRBJ2-3; CDR3: CASSYRADGTDTQYF; DNA: TGTGCCAGCAGCTACAGGGCGGATGGGACAGATACGCAGTATTTT
D: -; size: -; V: TRBV5-1; J: TRBJ2-5; CDR3: CASSLVGDGETQYF; DNA: TGCGCCAGCAGCTTGGTGGGGGATGGGGAGACCCAGTACTTC
D: TRBD1; size: -; V: TRBV19; J: TRBJ1-4; CDR3: CASSEGAANEKLFF; DNA: TGTGCCAGTAGTGAGGGGGCAGCTAATGAAAAACTGTTTTTT
D: -; size: once; V: TRBV6-5; J: TRBJ2-7; CDR3: CASRERYEQYF; DNA: TGTGCCAGCAGGGAGCGCTACGAGCAGTACTTC
D: -; size: -; V: TRBV29-1; J: TRBJ2-5; CDR3: CSVEEGGYRETQYF; DNA: TGCAGCGTTGAAGAGGGGGGATATCGAGAGACCCAGTACTTC
D: -; size: -; V: TRBV6-4; J: TRBJ1-1; CDR3: CASSPSPGNTEAFF; DNA: TGTGCCAGCAGTCCCTCACCGGGGAACACTGAAGCTTTCTTT
D: -; size: -; V: TRBV19; J: TRBJ1-1; CDR3: CASSIDPGGVATEAFF; DNA: TGTGCCAGTAGTATAGATCCCGGAGGGGTGGCCACTGAAGCTTTCTTT
D: TRBD1; size: -; V: TRBV19; J: TRBJ2-7; CDR3: CASSPSGQVGSYEQYF; DNA: TGTGCCAGTAGCCCCTCGGGACAGGTCGGCTCCTACGAGCAGTACTTC
D: -; size: -; V: TRBV6-5; J: TRBJ2-5; CDR3: CASSYRATQETQYF; DNA: TGTGCCAGCAGTTACAGGGCTACCCAAGAGACCCAGTACTTC
D: -; size: -; V: TRBV15; J: TRBJ2-7; CDR3: CATSRDGYNEQYF; DNA: TGTGCCACCAGCCGAGATGGGTATAACGAGCAGTACTTC
D: -; size: -; V: TRBV7-2; J: TRBJ1-1; CDR3: CASSRWDGDTEAFF; DNA: TGTGCCAGCAGCCGATGGGATGGGGACACTGAAGCTTTCTTT
D: -; size: -; V: TRBV7-8; J: TRBJ2-7; CDR3: CASRPGQVPYEQYF; DNA: TGTGCCAGCAGACCGGGACAAGTCCCCTACGAGCAGTACTTC
D: -; size: -; V: TRBV5-8; J: TRBJ2-2; CDR3: CASSFRLLNTGELFF; DNA: TGTGCCAGCAGCTTCCGACTTCTAAACACCGGGGAGCTGTTTTTT
D: -; size: -; V: TRBV10-3; J: TRBJ1-2; CDR3: CAIQDYGGGYTF; DNA: TGTGCCATCCAAGACTACGGGGGGGGCTACACCTTC
D: TRBD1; size: -; V: TRBV9; J: TRBJ2-7; CDR3: CASSGRDRGGEQYF; DNA: TGTGCCAGCAGCGGCCGGGACAGGGGTGGTGAGCAGTACTTC
D: TRBD1; size: -; V: TRBV30; J: TRBJ1-2; CDR3: CAWGEGAFYGYTF; DNA: TGTGCCTGGGGGGAGGGGGCTTTCTATGGCTACACCTTC
D: -; size: -; V: TRBV9; J: TRBJ1-2; CDR3: CASSATMGLGYTF; DNA: TGTGCCAGCAGCGCCACCATGGGGTTGGGCTACACCTTC
D: TRBD2; size: -; V: TRBV19; J: TRBJ2-1; CDR3: CASSRGTSGFSYNEQFF; DNA: TGTGCCAGTAGTAGGGGGACTAGCGGTTTCTCCTACAATGAGCAGTTCTTC